These 11 T cell receptor beta chains were all obtained from the same sample, sequenced in a study of T cell clonality in common variable immunodeficiency (dated by TCRdb to between 2014 and 2017). Library generation was performed with the immunoSEQ multiplex PCR assay. TCRdb holds this immuneACCESS table with in-frame rearrangements only. Some clones are missing; in checked studies, unresolved V genes explain under half, and the rest has no known cause. This sample is represented by tens of thousands of clones, with no singletons among them. About 13% of the sample comes from the top ten. Material: peripheral blood mononuclear cells. These receptors were collected from a person aged 18 to 75 in good health.

Worth noting for this clone: The read stops 3 residues short of the end of the CDR3; the missing end is completed from the germline J gene. This chain uses TRBV7-9 with TRBJ2-1, with D possibly TRBD1 on 6 matching bases. Germline V lookup: CDR1 SEHNR, CDR2 FQNEAQ (reference sequence). V gave up 3 bases and J gave up 2 bases, with 11 bases separating them. The CDR3 runs 15 residues. The CDR3 region is CASSFMDSTYNEQFF. The sequenced part of the CDR3 DNA is TGTGCCAGCAGCTTTATGGACAGCACCTACAATGAG.

This clone was observed at least ten times. The observed sequence ends 3 residues before the CDR3 terminus, with the missing tail filled in from the germline J gene. V and J are TRBV7-3 and TRBJ1-5, with D tentatively TRBD1 (5 bases). CDR3 length: 14 amino acids. Germline V gene data show CDR1 as SGHTA and CDR2 as FQGTGA. V was pared by 6 bases and J by 0 bases, with 9 bases between. The CDR3 spells CASSQGLSNQPQHF. The part of the CDR3 DNA that was read is TGTGCCAGCAGTCAGGGCCTTAGCAATCAGCCC.

This clone was observed at least ten times. Sequencing ends 3 residues short of the CDR3 end; the germline J gene provides the rest. V and J are TRBV29-1 and TRBJ1-4; maybe TRBD1 (6 bases). Germline assignment: CDR1 SQVTM and CDR2 ANQGSEA. CDR3 length: 14 residues. Trimming removed 2 bases at V and 5 bases at J, with 12 bases between. The CDR3 sequence is CSVELTGPNEKLFF. CDR3 DNA (partial): TGCAGCGTTGAATTGACAGGTCCAAATGAAAAA.

At least ten counts were recorded for this clone. Coverage ceases 3 residues before the CDR3 finishes, and the germline J gene fills in the end. The V call is TRBV7-2, the J call TRBJ2-7; D ambiguous. Germline CDR1 and CDR2: SGHTA and FQGNSA. With 3 bases removed from V and 3 bases from J, the gap between germline ends came to 9 bases. This CDR3 spans 13 amino acids. The CDR3 DNA, read in part, is TGTGCCAGCAGCTTTGCGGAGTTCTACGAG. This encodes CASSFAEFYE. The full CDR3 reads CASSFAEFYEQYF.

At least ten counts were recorded for this clone. Coverage ceases 3 residues before the CDR3 finishes, and the germline J gene fills in the end. The chain employs TRBV9 and TRBJ2-6; unclear D gene. CDR1 and CDR2 (germline): SGDLS, YYNGEE. The CDR3 spans 14 residues. Between the trimmed V and J ends, which lost 4 bases and 2 bases, there was a span of 7 bases. The CDR3 DNA, read in part, is TGTGCCAGCAGCATCCAGACTGGGGCCAACGTC. Residues: CASSIQTGANV. The entire CDR3 is CASSIQTGANVLTF. Complete variable domain (other parts from reference TRBV9 and TRBJ2-6): DSGVTQTPKHLITATGQRVTLRCSPRSGDLSVYWYQQSLDQGLQFLIQYYNGEERAKGNILERFSAQQFPDLHSELNLSSLELGDSALYFCASSIQTGANVLTFGAGSRLTVL.

Note on this clone: The CDR3 end lies 3 residues beyond the end of the read and is filled in from the germline J gene. The J gene is TRBJ2-1, the V gene TRBV5-4; D might be TRBD2 (5 bases). Trimming shortened V by 2 bases and J by 5 bases, and 8 bases separated the two germline ends. The V gene's germline CDR1 is SGHNT and CDR2 YYREEE (reference sequence). CDR3 length: 13 residues. Incomplete CDR3 DNA: TGTGCCAGCAGCTTAGCGGAGAACAATGAG. Amino acids: CASSLAENNE. The full CDR3 protein reads CASSLAENNEQFF.

This clone was recorded at least ten times. The read terminates 3 residues ahead of where the CDR3 ends, so the germline J gene completes it. The V call is TRBV7-8, the J call TRBJ2-1; a weak D match, TRBD2 (5 bases). Germline V gives CDR1 SGHVS, CDR2 FQNEAQ. The CDR3 spans 17 residues. V gave up 7 bases and J gave up 8 bases, with 27 bases separating them. CDR3 DNA (partial): TGTGCCAGCACCCCCCCGCTGCGGCTTCCCGGTAGCGATGAG. This gives the protein CASTPPLRLPGSDE. The entire CDR3 is CASTPPLRLPGSDEQFF.

This clone was recorded a few times. The CDR3 end falls 3 residues outside the read, so it is completed with the germline J gene. The chain recombines TRBV18 with TRBJ1-6, with 11 positions matching TRBD1. V trimming: 5 bases; J trimming: 9 bases; junction bases outside the gene matches: 9. Germline CDR1 is KGHSH and CDR2 is LQKENI. The CDR3 sequence is 16 residues long. This CDR3 is CASSVGPGQGGSPLHF. The sequenced part of the CDR3 DNA is TGTGCCAGCTCAGTCGGACCGGGACAGGGGGGTTCACCC.

CDR3 DNA (partial): TGTGCCAGCAGTGACGGGGGGGCCACAGATACG. This encodes CASSDGGATDT. From start to end, the CDR3 is CASSDGGATDTQYF. The V call is TRBV6-1, the J call TRBJ2-3, with 8 bases that match TRBD2. The CDR3 end falls 3 residues outside the read, so it is completed with the germline J gene. The germline V gene has CDR1 MNHNS and CDR2 SASEGT. The CDR3 runs to 14 residues. Germline trimming cut 3 bases from V and 2 bases from J; bases unmatched to any gene: 1.

This clone was seen at least ten times. The read is 3 residues too short to cover the CDR3 end, so that end is filled in from the germline J gene. The rearrangement links TRBV29-1 to TRBJ2-7, with 7 bases lining up with TRBD2. Germline CDR1 and CDR2: SQVTM and ANQGSEA. V lost 0 bases to trimming and J lost 3 bases; unmatched junction nucleotides: 8. This CDR3 has 15 residues. The part of the CDR3 DNA that was read is TGCAGCGTTGAAGAAGTGCGGGGGAGGGTCTACGAG. This gives the protein CSVEEVRGRVYE. The full-length CDR3 reads as CSVEEVRGRVYEQYF.

This clone has ten or more counts. The CDR3 end falls 3 residues outside the read, so it is completed with the germline J gene. The V gene is TRBV5-1, the J gene TRBJ2-3; 14 nucleotides match TRBD2. CDR3 size: 16 residues. The V segment lost 0 bases and the J segment 5 bases; nucleotides outside the gene matches: 2. The germline gives CDR1 SGHRS, CDR2 YFSETQ. The covered CDR3 bases are TGCGCCAGCAGCTTGGGGGGACTAGCGGGGGTAGATACG. Amino acid sequence: CASSLGGLAGVDT. The whole CDR3 sequence is CASSLGGLAGVDTQYF.